Below are 30 T cell receptor beta chains sequenced from a single sample in a study of T cell repertoires in cytomegalovirus infection. Via MiXCR, TCRdb re-called the reads, giving one row per CDR3 protein. The sample lists about 180,000 distinct CDR3 sequences, 14% occurring once. The sequenced material came from PBMCs. These TCRs come from a human donor in good health (CMV status not recorded). Some clones in this sample may be carry-over from other donors' samples.

The chain combines TRBV20-1 with TRBJ2-3, with D maybe TRBD2 (5 bases). V was clipped by 4 bases and J by 7 bases, with 24 bases between them. Germline values: CDR1 DFQATT, CDR2 SNEGSKA (reference sequence). The CDR3 totals 16 residues. The CDR3 DNA reads as TGCAGTGCTACATCCAGTTGGCGGGCGGTGGTAAATACGCAGTATTTT. It codes for CSATSSWRAVVNTQYF.

This clonotype was observed a few times. The V gene is TRBV7-3, the J gene TRBJ2-5, with D possibly matching TRBD2 (6 bases). The germline V gene encodes CDR1 SGHTA and CDR2 FQGTGA. CDR3 size: 12 residues. Trimming stripped 11 bases from V and 2 bases from J, with 12 bases between. CDR3 region: CARKGRQETQYF. The CDR3 bases are TGTGCCCGAAAGGGGAGGCAAGAGACCCAGTACTTC.

The chain recombines TRBV4-1 with TRBJ2-1; 10 bases align to TRBD2. CDR1 and CDR2 from the germline V gene are MGHRA and YSYEKL. The CDR3 runs to 17 residues. The ends lost 4 bases at V and 2 bases at J; junction bases unmatched: 8. CDR3: CASSPGLAHSPYNEQFF. The DNA for the CDR3 is TGCGCCAGCAGCCCGGGACTAGCGCATAGCCCCTACAATGAGCAGTTCTTC.

This clonotype showed up many times. This CDR3 reads CASSTTGAGANVLTF. The CDR3 coding sequence is TGTGCCAGCAGCACGACAGGGGCTGGGGCCAACGTCCTGACTTTC. The V call is TRBV7-3, the J call TRBJ2-6; 8 bases align to TRBD1. The CDR3 is made up of 15 amino acids. From germline, CDR1 is SGHTA and CDR2 FQGTGA. V trimming: 5 bases; J trimming: 2 bases; junction bases outside the gene matches: 2.

The sample holds many counts of this clonotype. The chain couples TRBV4-1 to TRBJ2-3; 10 nucleotides agree with TRBD2. Per germline, CDR1 MGHRA and CDR2 YSYEKL. The CDR3 sequence is 20 residues long. The V segment lost 0 bases and the J segment 0 bases; nucleotides outside the gene matches: 12. The CDR3 coding sequence is TGCGCCAGCAGCCAAGACGCCCCTAGCGGGGGCGCTTCTAGCACAGATACGCAGTATTTT. This codes for CASSQDAPSGGASSTDTQYF.

This clonotype was found a few times. This sequence joins TRBV29-1 and TRBJ2-1; 7 positions agree with TRBD2. The CDR3 is 12 residues long. V was clipped by 4 bases and J by 8 bases; unmatched bases: 5. Germline CDR1 and CDR2: SQVTM and ANQGSEA. CDR3 nucleotides: TGCAGCGTTGTGCAGCGGGGATATGAGCAGTTCTTC. Protein sequence: CSVVQRGYEQFF.

The V gene is TRBV7-6, the J gene TRBJ2-1, with 11 bases lining up with TRBD2. Unmatched junction bases numbered 6, after V lost 1 base and J lost 10 bases. Germline loops: CDR1 SGHVS, CDR2 FNYEAQ. The CDR3 has 15 residues. The CDR3 here is CASSLGRLAGREQFF. In DNA form, the CDR3 reads TGTGCCAGCAGCTTAGGTAGACTAGCGGGAAGAGAGCAGTTCTTC.

The chain couples TRBV19 to TRBJ1-5; D uncertain. The germline V gene has CDR1 LNHDA and CDR2 SQIVND (reference sequence). Trimming stripped 9 bases from V and 5 bases from J, with 17 bases between. This CDR3 comprises 14 residues. The CDR3 loop reads CASGVGGSHQPQHF. The CDR3 DNA reads as TGTGCCAGCGGGGTTGGTGGTTCACATCAGCCCCAGCATTTT.

The V call is TRBV7-6, the J call TRBJ1-6; TRBD1 agrees at 9 bases. This CDR3 has 17 residues. Germline lookup yields CDR1 SGHVS and CDR2 FNYEAQ. With 5 bases clipped from V and 2 bases from J, the junction kept 7 bases outside the gene matches. CDR3 nucleotides: TGTGCCAGCAGCGCTACAGGGGGCGTAGCCTATAATTCACCCCTCCACTTT. Translating it yields CASSATGGVAYNSPLHF.

Only one count was recorded for this clonotype. J is TRBJ2-1 and V is TRBV20-1; no definite D call. CDR1 and CDR2 from the germline V gene are DFQATT and SNEGSKA (reference sequence). The CDR3 is 11 amino acids. V was clipped by 0 bases and J by 4 bases, with 1 base between them. CDR3 region: CSAREYNEQFF. The CDR3 DNA reads as TGCAGTGCTAGAGAGTACAATGAGCAGTTCTTC.

The rearrangement joins TRBV7-3 to TRBJ1-2; D remains ambiguous. Trimming removed 0 bases at V and 4 bases at J, with 9 bases between. Germline loops: CDR1 SGHTA, CDR2 FQGTGA. The CDR3 totals 14 residues. The DNA for the CDR3 is TGTGCCAGCAGCTTAACAGGCCAGAGCTATGGCTACACCTTC. Residues: CASSLTGQSYGYTF. The entire variable domain, with the rest obtained from reference TRBV7-3 and TRBJ1-2, is as follows: GAGVSQTPSNKVTEKGKYVELRCDPISGHTALYWYRQSLGQGPEFLIYFQGTGAADDSGLPNDRFFAVRPEGSVSTLKIQRTERGDSAVYLCASSLTGQSYGYTFGSGTRLTVV.

A few counts support this clonotype. This chain joins TRBV15 and TRBJ2-1, with D uncertain. The CDR3 extends over 15 amino acids. Trimming removed 0 bases from V and 3 bases from J, with 9 bases in between. The germline CDR1 and CDR2 sequences are LNHNV and YYDKDF (reference sequence). The CDR3 loop reads CATSRDRSDYNEQFF. For the CDR3, the DNA is TGTGCCACCAGCAGAGATCGAAGCGACTACAATGAGCAGTTCTTC.

This chain connects TRBV5-1 to TRBJ2-5; D may be TRBD2 (6 bases). The germline V gene has CDR1 SGHRS and CDR2 YFSETQ. The CDR3 spans 14 residues. V shed 3 bases and J shed 5 bases, with 14 bases lying between them. The DNA for the CDR3 is TGCGCCAGCAGCTCCTCCGGGGGTGGTGAGACCCAGTACTTC. Translated, it gives CASSSSGGGETQYF.

In this sample, this clonotype turned up many times. This sequence joins TRBV7-6 and TRBJ2-3; D unresolved. Trimming stripped 1 base from V and 4 bases from J, with 9 bases between. The germline gives CDR1 SGHVS, CDR2 FNYEAQ. The CDR3 runs to 14 residues. The CDR3 sequence is CASSLVGSADTQYF. The CDR3 DNA reads as TGTGCCAGCAGCTTAGTGGGGTCGGCAGATACGCAGTATTTT.

The sample holds a few counts of this clonotype. The chain employs TRBV7-9 and TRBJ2-7, with a possible D match to TRBD1 (5 bases). CDR3 length: 14 amino acids. V lost 1 base, J lost 3 bases, and 10 bases lay in between. Germline V gene sequence: CDR1 SEHNR, CDR2 FQNEAQ (reference sequence). The CDR3 is CASSLGTRGYEQYF. CDR3 nucleotide sequence: TGTGCCAGCAGCTTAGGGACACGTGGCTACGAGCAGTACTTC. The full variable domain, with the rest looked up from reference TRBV7-9 and TRBJ2-7, is DTGVSQNPRHKITKRGQNVTFRCDPISEHNRLYWYRQTLGQGPEFLTYFQNEAQLEKSRLLSDRFSAERPKGSFSTLEIQRTEQGDSAMYLCASSLGTRGYEQYFGPGTRLTVT.

V usage is TRBV6-2 or TRBV6-3 and J usage is TRBJ2-2, with D unresolved. The CDR3 is 15 residues long. Germline lookup yields CDR1 MNHEY and CDR2 SVGEGT. Trimming left V 6 bases short and J 4 bases short, with 15 bases between. The CDR3 DNA reads as TGTGCCAGCAGCCCTACAATTTCACCCACCGGGGAGCTGTTTTTT. It specifies CASSPTISPTGELFF.

The chain is built from TRBV10-3 and TRBJ2-1, with TRBD2 matching 9 bases. This CDR3 spans 15 amino acids. V dropped 4 bases and J dropped 7; count of bases not matched to a gene: 8. CDR1 and CDR2 (germline): ENHRY, SYGVKD. CDR3 residues: CAISAGGGARNEQFF. The CDR3, as DNA: TGTGCCATCAGTGCAGGCGGGGGGGCCAGGAATGAGCAGTTCTTC.

This clonotype appeared a few times. The rearrangement uses TRBV29-1 and TRBJ1-2; 9 nucleotides agree with TRBD1. The V and J ends lost 4 bases and 6 bases, in that order; junction bases with no gene match: 12. In germline, CDR1 is SQVTM, CDR2 ANQGSEA. The CDR3 sequence is 15 residues long. CDR3 in DNA: TGCAGCGTTGCCATTCCGGGACAGGGTATCGATGGCTACACCTTC. This sequence encodes CSVAIPGQGIDGYTF. The full variable domain, completed using reference TRBV29-1 and TRBJ1-2, is SAVISQKPSRDICQRGTSLTIQCQVDSQVTMMFWYRQQPGQSLTLIATANQGSEATYESGFVIDKFPISRPNLTFSTLTVSNMSPEDSSIYLCSVAIPGQGIDGYTFGSGTRLTVV.

At least ten counts were recorded for this clonotype. The chain links TRBV7-8 to TRBJ2-7; no reliable D call. V lost 0 bases and J lost 4, with 7 bases in between. Germline lookup yields CDR1 SGHVS and CDR2 FQNEAQ. This CDR3 is built from 13 residues. The CDR3 DNA sequence: TGTGCCAGCAGCTTAGCAGTTGGTTACGAGCAGTACTTC. Amino acid sequence: CASSLAVGYEQYF. Full variable domain (rest looked up from reference TRBV7-8 and TRBJ2-7): GAGVSQSPRYKVAKRGQDVALRCDPISGHVSLFWYQQALGQGPEFLTYFQNEAQLDKSGLPSDRFFAERPEGSVSTLKIQRTQQEDSAVYLCASSLAVGYEQYFGPGTRLTVT.

This clonotype was picked up many times. In nucleotides, the CDR3 is TGTGCCAGCAGCTTAACCCTAACAGGGGGCAACTATGGCTACACCTTC. Its protein product is CASSLTLTGGNYGYTF. This rearrangement joins TRBV7-2 to TRBJ1-2, with 9 bases aligning to TRBD1. V shed 2 bases, J shed 2 bases, and the junction held 6 bases outside the gene matches. CDR1 is SGHTA, CDR2 FQGNSA, per germline. This CDR3 region has 16 residues.

The table lists this clonotype with many counts. The chain couples TRBV20-1 to TRBJ2-1, with 9 bases lining up with TRBD2. The V gene end was trimmed by 5 bases and the J gene end by 0 bases; junction bases not matched to a gene: 5. The CDR3 is 15 residues long. CDR1 is DFQATT, CDR2 SNEGSKA, per germline (reference sequence). In nucleotides, the CDR3 is TGCAGTGCTGTTAGCGGGAGCAGCTCCTACAATGAGCAGTTCTTC. This translates into CSAVSGSSSYNEQFF.

The chain has TRBV29-1 and TRBJ1-1, with D unresolved. Trimming removed 5 bases from V and 10 bases from J, with 14 bases in between. The CDR3 loop spans 11 amino acids. Germline CDR1 reads SQVTM; CDR2 reads ANQGSEA. The CDR3 loop is CSVRRNSGAFF. The DNA of the CDR3 is TGCAGCGTTCGAAGGAACAGTGGAGCTTTCTTT. Drawing the rest from reference TRBV29-1 and TRBJ1-1, the complete variable domain is SAVISQKPSRDICQRGTSLTIQCQVDSQVTMMFWYRQQPGQSLTLIATANQGSEATYESGFVIDKFPISRPNLTFSTLTVSNMSPEDSSIYLCSVRRNSGAFFGQGTRLTVV.

The sample holds many counts of this clonotype. The chain employs TRBV27 and TRBJ1-2; possibly TRBD1 for D (6 bases). Germline CDR1 reads MNHEY; CDR2 reads SMNVEV (reference sequence). The CDR3 covers 13 residues. V was pared by 6 bases and J by 6 bases, with 14 bases between. The CDR3 DNA is TGTGCCAGCAGAGCCGGGGGCCCAAATGGCTACACCTTC. It translates to CASRAGGPNGYTF.

This clonotype is deemed medium-sized (0.01 to 0.1%). The rearrangement uses TRBV7-6 and TRBJ2-5, with no clear D. V lost 5 bases, J lost 5 bases, and 6 bases lay in between. The germline gives CDR1 SGHVS, CDR2 FNYEAQ. The CDR3 runs 11 residues. The CDR3 DNA reads TGTGCCAGCAGCGAAGGGGAGACCCAGTACTTC. Translated, it gives CASSEGETQYF.

This clonotype was seen many times. V gene TRBV10-3 combines with J gene TRBJ1-2; 8 nucleotides match TRBD1. Germline-derived CDR1 and CDR2 are ENHRY and SYGVKD. The CDR3 covers 16 residues. J lost 8 bases, V lost 6 bases, and 17 bases had no gene match. CDR3 residues: CAIRPDREFAGLGYTF. CDR3 DNA: TGTGCCATCAGACCGGACAGGGAGTTCGCGGGTTTGGGCTACACCTTC.

This clonotype was found many times. The chain carries TRBV28 and TRBJ2-1; a weak D match, TRBD1 (6 bases). The CDR3 totals 14 residues. V was cut by 8 bases and J by 4 bases, with 15 bases left in between. Germline CDR1 is MDHEN and CDR2 is SYDVKM. Written as DNA, the CDR3 is TGTGCCAGCCGGAACAGGGAGTTGTACAATGAGCAGTTCTTC. Translated: CASRNRELYNEQFF.

A few counts support this clonotype. The chain couples TRBV27 to TRBJ2-7, with 7 bases fitting TRBD1. The CDR3 is 14 residues long. Germline V lookup: CDR1 MNHEY, CDR2 SMNVEV (reference sequence). Germline trimming cut 5 bases from V and 7 bases from J; bases unmatched to any gene: 11. CDR3 sequence: CASSLGGASWEQYF. In DNA, the CDR3 is TGTGCCAGCAGTCTAGGGGGCGCTTCGTGGGAGCAGTACTTC.

Many counts were recorded for this clonotype. V is TRBV2 and J is TRBJ1-1; TRBD1 matches at 7 bases. CDR1 is SNHLY and CDR2 is FYNNEI in the germline V gene. This CDR3 spans 15 amino acids. J lost 2 bases, V lost 2 bases, and 5 bases had no gene match. DNA of the CDR3: TGTGCCAGCAGTGAACCCCCAGGGGGAAACACTGAAGCTTTCTTT. Translating it yields CASSEPPGGNTEAFF. The variable domain in full, with the rest retrieved from reference TRBV2 and TRBJ1-1, is EPEVTQTPSHQVTQMGQEVILRCVPISNHLYFYWYRQILGQKVEFLVSFYNNEISEKSEIFDDQFSVERPDGSNFTLKIRSTKLEDSAMYFCASSEPPGGNTEAFFGQGTRLTVV.

This clonotype was seen many times. The chain joins TRBV7-2 to TRBJ1-2, with D possibly being TRBD1 (6 bases). V was clipped by 5 bases and J by 3 bases, with 13 bases between them. CDR3 length equals 14 residues. Germline V CDR1 and CDR2: SGHTA, FQGNSA. The CDR3 sequence is CASSPGRGDYGYTF. CDR3 nucleotide sequence: TGTGCCAGCAGCCCCGGGAGGGGGGACTATGGCTACACCTTC.

This clonotype was recorded many times. The rearrangement joins TRBV7-3 to TRBJ2-2; TRBD1 agrees at 9 bases. Germline CDR1 and CDR2: SGHTA and FQGTGA. This CDR3 region has 14 residues. Unmatched junction bases numbered 4, after V lost 5 bases and J lost 6 bases. The CDR3 nucleotides read TGTGCCAGCAGCCTTCGGACAGGGGCCGGGGAGCTGTTTTTT. This sequence encodes CASSLRTGAGELFF.